The 7 T cell receptor beta chains listed next were all sequenced from one sample in a study of OX40 agonist ivuxolimab in advanced cancers. Here immunoSEQ multiplex PCR was the method, and the copy in TCRdb shows in-frame clones only, minus some. The repertoire holds over 50,000 clones, 84% seen once, with 4.5% to 5.5% in the top ten. The source material was CD4+ or CD8+ T cells sorted from blood, sampled in a trial of the OX40 agonist ivuxolimab. These receptors were taken from an adult with an advanced solid tumor such as melanoma, head and neck, liver or kidney cancer.

This clone was recorded once. The J gene is TRBJ1-6, the V gene TRBV7-9; D gene uncertain. The CDR3 has 14 amino acids. V was shortened by 1 base and J by 7 bases, with 8 bases between the two germline ends. Germline CDR1 reads SEHNR; CDR2 reads FQNEAQ (reference sequence). The CDR3 loop is CASSLELANSPLHF. Written as DNA, the CDR3 is TGTGCCAGCAGCTTAGAGTTAGCCAATTCACCCCTCCACTTT.

This clone was seen just once. The chain has TRBV4-3 and TRBJ2-2, with 7 bases lining up with TRBD2. The CDR3 sequence is 16 residues long. Germline V gene data show CDR1 as LGHNA and CDR2 as YSLEER. Unmatched junction bases numbered 7, after V lost 2 bases and J lost 4 bases. CDR3 nucleotide sequence: TGCGCCAGCAGCCAAAATAGCGGGCGGGGCACCGGGGAGCTGTTTTTT. Its protein is CASSQNSGRGTGELFF.

This chain joins TRBV6-1 and TRBJ1-4, with a weak D call TRBD1 (6 bases). The CDR3 contains 12 residues. Germline lookup yields CDR1 MNHNS and CDR2 SASEGT. V shed 4 bases and J shed 8 bases, with 8 bases lying between them. The CDR3 sequence is CASSGDREKLFF. The CDR3 DNA reads as TGTGCCAGCAGTGGAGACAGGGAAAAACTGTTTTTT.

V usage is TRBV18 and J usage is TRBJ2-7; the match to TRBD2 covers 12 bases. J lost 6 bases, V lost 4 bases, and 13 bases had no gene match. CDR1 KGHSH and CDR2 LQKENI come from the germline V gene. CDR3 length: 17 residues. CDR3 coding DNA: TGTGCCAGCTCACAACCGGTTACTAGCGGGAGGAGGGGCGAGCAGTACTTC. It translates to CASSQPVTSGRRGEQYF.

The chain joins TRBV11-2 to TRBJ1-2; 10 bases are a match to TRBD1. V shed 3 bases, J shed 7 bases, and the junction held 2 bases outside the gene matches. The germline V gene encodes CDR1 SGHAT and CDR2 FQNNGV. The CDR3 contains 13 residues. CDR3 region: CASSFRTGGGYTF. The CDR3 DNA follows: TGTGCCAGCAGCTTCAGGACAGGGGGTGGCTACACCTTC.

This sequence joins TRBV5-6 and TRBJ2-5; D unresolved. Germline V gives CDR1 SGHDT, CDR2 YYEEEE. V lost 2 bases and J 2 bases, leaving 4 bases between the germline ends. CDR3 size: 12 residues. The CDR3 region is CASSLTQETQYF. The CDR3 bases are TGTGCCAGCAGCTTAACACAAGAGACCCAGTACTTC.

This chain links TRBV28 with TRBJ1-1; D unclear. This CDR3 contains 11 residues. Germline loops: CDR1 MDHEN, CDR2 SYDVKM. V was trimmed by 5 bases and J by 4 bases, leaving 5 bases between them. The CDR3 sequence is CASSQVTEAFF. CDR3 sequence (DNA): TGTGCCAGCAGTCAGGTCACTGAAGCTTTCTTT.